This TCR beta chain is from a study of cytomegalovirus exposure and HLA in healthy donors. Study as a whole: In an early release, HLA-typed donors contributed 75 million to 85 million unique TCR sequences.

Note on this clone: What it binds is not known.

Donors showed nominal health when sampled, although they likely had unrecorded immune exposures. 60 Vbeta and 13 Jbeta primers were used in PCR. In the source study's methods: Per a later analysis, the number of unique TCR beta chains was about 80 million, of which 9 million to 14 million were shared. Data came from immunoSEQ multiplex PCR; TCRdb stores just in-frame clones and leaves some out. The DNA gave D and trimming, while V, J and clone size come from that table. Altogether around 180,000 clones are present, around 82% being singletons, with the ten largest covering around 2.5%. Overall study results and limits: Three CMV-associated chains proved CMV antigen-specific in vitro.

The CDR3 runs 15 residues. V was clipped by 2 bases and J by 2 bases; unmatched bases: 3. Looked up from germline, CDR1 is PRHDT and CDR2 is FYEKMQ (reference sequence). The sequence was collected from a man aged 55 to 70 in good health and CMV-seronegative. The chain combines TRBV13 with TRBJ2-1; 7 bases are a match to TRBD2. Sequencing used PBMCs. The CDR3 spells CASSLWGGAYNEQFF. CDR3 DNA: TGTGCCAGCAGCTTATGGGGGGGGGCCTACAATGAGCAGTTCTTC.